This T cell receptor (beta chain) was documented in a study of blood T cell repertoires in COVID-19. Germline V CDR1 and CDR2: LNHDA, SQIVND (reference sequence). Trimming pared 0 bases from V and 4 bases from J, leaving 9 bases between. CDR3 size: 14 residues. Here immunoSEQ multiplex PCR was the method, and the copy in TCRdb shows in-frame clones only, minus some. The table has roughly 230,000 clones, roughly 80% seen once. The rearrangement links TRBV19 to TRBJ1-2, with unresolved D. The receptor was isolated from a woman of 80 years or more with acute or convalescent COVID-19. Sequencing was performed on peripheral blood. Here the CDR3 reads CASSIDEETYGYTF. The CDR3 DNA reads TGTGCCAGTAGTATAGATGAGGAGACCTATGGCTACACCTTC.